Listed below are T cell receptor beta chains from one sample, sequenced in a study of blood T cell repertoires in COVID-19. Clones were read by immunoSEQ multiplex PCR, and TCRdb kept only the in-frame ones, dropping some. The sample carries about 100,000 clones, over 75% recorded once. Sequences were obtained from peripheral blood. The receptors were gathered from a human donor in a cohort sampled during active COVID-19. CDR3s include the opening cysteine and the closing phenylalanine or tryptophan. A D gene is named only where the DNA matches it firmly. Clone size appears in some rows only: once, few, many, or a class for an expanded clone.

D gene: TRBD1; CDR3 length: 14; clone size: few; J gene: TRBJ2-3; V gene: TRBV24-1; CDR3 DNA: TGTGCCACCTCGGTAGGGGGCGGAGCAGATACGCAGTATTTT; CDR3 protein: CATSVGGGADTQYF
D gene: NA; CDR3 length: 14; clone size: NA; J gene: TRBJ2-5; V gene: TRBV13; CDR3 DNA: TGTGCCAGCAGCCAGAGGATCACCAAAGAGACCCAGTACTTC; CDR3 protein: CASSQRITKETQYF
D gene: TRBD1; CDR3 length: 15; clone size: NA; J gene: TRBJ1-1; V gene: TRBV10-3; CDR3 DNA: TGTGCCATCAGTGGCCCCGGACAGGGGAACACTGAAGCTTTCTTT; CDR3 protein: CAISGPGQGNTEAFF
D gene: NA; CDR3 length: 14; clone size: NA; J gene: TRBJ1-2; V gene: TRBV19; CDR3 DNA: TGTGCCAGTAGTATCGGGGACACCCTCTATGGCTACACCTTC; CDR3 protein: CASSIGDTLYGYTF
D gene: TRBD2; CDR3 length: 16; clone size: NA; J gene: TRBJ2-2; V gene: TRBV3-1/TRBV3-2; CDR3 DNA: TGTGCCAGCAGCTCCCGAACTGGGGGGGGAACCGGGGAGCTGTTTTTT; CDR3 protein: CASSSRTGGGTGELFF
D gene: NA; CDR3 length: 12; clone size: NA; J gene: TRBJ2-7; V gene: TRBV7-2; CDR3 DNA: TGTGCCAGCAGCTTTGCAGAGGTCGAGCAGTACTTC; CDR3 protein: CASSFAEVEQYF
D gene: NA; CDR3 length: 12; clone size: few; J gene: TRBJ2-7; V gene: TRBV6-6; CDR3 DNA: TGTGCCAGCAGTGCTCCTCCGGTCGAGCAGTACTTC; CDR3 protein: CASSAPPVEQYF
D gene: NA; CDR3 length: 15; clone size: NA; J gene: TRBJ2-5; V gene: TRBV5-4; CDR3 DNA: TGTGCCAGCAGCGGGGGGCGGGGGACATTCGAGACCCAGTACTTC; CDR3 protein: CASSGGRGTFETQYF
D gene: TRBD1; CDR3 length: 15; clone size: NA; J gene: TRBJ2-1; V gene: TRBV7-9; CDR3 DNA: TGTGCCAGCAGCCCGCGGGACAGGCGGTACAATGAGCAGTTCTTC; CDR3 protein: CASSPRDRRYNEQFF
D gene: TRBD1; CDR3 length: 15; clone size: NA; J gene: TRBJ1-2; V gene: TRBV19; CDR3 DNA: TGTGCCAGTAGTATAGAGACAGGGGGGAACTATGGCTACACCTTC; CDR3 protein: CASSIETGGNYGYTF
D gene: TRBD1; CDR3 length: 14; clone size: once; J gene: TRBJ1-4; V gene: TRBV5-1; CDR3 DNA: TGCGCCAGCAGTCCTGACAGGGTCGAAGAAAAACTGTTTTTT; CDR3 protein: CASSPDRVEEKLFF
D gene: NA; CDR3 length: 16; clone size: NA; J gene: TRBJ1-1; V gene: TRBV19; CDR3 DNA: TGTGCCAGTAGTATAGGGGGAGGCAGGGCGAACACTGAAGCTTTCTTT; CDR3 protein: CASSIGGGRANTEAFF
D gene: NA; CDR3 length: 13; clone size: NA; J gene: TRBJ1-2; V gene: TRBV19; CDR3 DNA: TGTGCCAGTAGTCAAGACCGAGGCCTGGGCTACACCTTC; CDR3 protein: CASSQDRGLGYTF
D gene: TRBD2; CDR3 length: 16; clone size: NA; J gene: TRBJ2-3; V gene: TRBV7-9; CDR3 DNA: TGTGCCAGCAGCTTAGGAACGAGCGGGGGGGCCCGAGGGAAGTATTTT; CDR3 protein: CASSLGTSGGARGKYF
D gene: TRBD2; CDR3 length: 15; clone size: NA; J gene: TRBJ2-3; V gene: TRBV5-6; CDR3 DNA: TGTGCCAGCAGCTTGACTAGCGGGAGTACAGATACGCAGTATTTT; CDR3 protein: CASSLTSGSTDTQYF
D gene: NA; CDR3 length: 13; clone size: NA; J gene: TRBJ2-2; V gene: TRBV2; CDR3 DNA: TGTGCCAGCAGCAGGTCTAACACCGGGGAGCTGTTTTTT; CDR3 protein: CASSRSNTGELFF
D gene: TRBD2; CDR3 length: 13; clone size: many; J gene: TRBJ2-7; V gene: TRBV3-1/TRBV3-2; CDR3 DNA: TGTGCCAGCAGCCATCTAGCGGGGCCCGAGCAGTACTTC; CDR3 protein: CASSHLAGPEQYF
D gene: NA; CDR3 length: 13; clone size: NA; J gene: TRBJ1-5; V gene: TRBV19; CDR3 DNA: TGTGCCAGTACCTCGGGACTCCAGGGACCCCAGCATTTT; CDR3 protein: CASTSGLQGPQHF
D gene: NA; CDR3 length: 14; clone size: few; J gene: TRBJ2-3; V gene: TRBV5-1; CDR3 DNA: TGCGCCAGCAGCCCTCTATCGAGCACAGATACGCAGTATTTT; CDR3 protein: CASSPLSSTDTQYF
D gene: TRBD2; CDR3 length: 15; clone size: NA; J gene: TRBJ2-5; V gene: TRBV7-2; CDR3 DNA: TGTGCCAGCAGCTTTGTAGCGGGAGTTATAGAGACCCAGTACTTC; CDR3 protein: CASSFVAGVIETQYF
D gene: NA; CDR3 length: 14; clone size: NA; J gene: TRBJ2-1; V gene: TRBV7-2; CDR3 DNA: TGTGCCAGCAGCTTACGCGACTGGTACAATGAGCAGTTCTTC; CDR3 protein: CASSLRDWYNEQFF
D gene: NA; CDR3 length: 15; clone size: NA; J gene: TRBJ1-4; V gene: TRBV9; CDR3 DNA: TGTGCCAGCAGCGTAGGAAGGGGCATGGGAGAAAAACTGTTTTTT; CDR3 protein: CASSVGRGMGEKLFF
D gene: TRBD2; CDR3 length: 16; clone size: few; J gene: TRBJ2-1; V gene: TRBV12-5; CDR3 DNA: TGTGCTAGTGGTCGGACTAGCGGGAGCGACGTCGGTGAGCAGTTCTTC; CDR3 protein: CASGRTSGSDVGEQFF
D gene: TRBD1; CDR3 length: 16; clone size: NA; J gene: TRBJ1-1; V gene: TRBV19; CDR3 DNA: TGTGCCAGTAGTACCTATTATGGGACAGGGGAGACTGAAGCTTTCTTT; CDR3 protein: CASSTYYGTGETEAFF
D gene: TRBD2; CDR3 length: 16; clone size: once; J gene: TRBJ2-3; V gene: TRBV7-8; CDR3 DNA: TGTGCCAGCAGCAAACAGAGCGGGAAGAGCACAGATACGCAGTATTTT; CDR3 protein: CASSKQSGKSTDTQYF
D gene: NA; CDR3 length: 15; clone size: NA; J gene: TRBJ2-5; V gene: TRBV7-2; CDR3 DNA: TGTGCCAGCAGCTTATGGGGGGGGCACCAAGAGACCCAGTACTTC; CDR3 protein: CASSLWGGHQETQYF
D gene: NA; CDR3 length: 17; clone size: NA; J gene: TRBJ2-5; V gene: TRBV21-1; CDR3 DNA: TGTGCCAGCAGCCCTCAGGGCTCTAGCGGAAGGGGAGAGACCCAGTACTTC; CDR3 protein: CASSPQGSSGRGETQYF
D gene: NA; CDR3 length: 14; clone size: NA; J gene: TRBJ1-2; V gene: TRBV6-5; CDR3 DNA: TGTGCCAGCAGTTACTCGCTAAGAGCGGCTGGCTACACCTTC; CDR3 protein: CASSYSLRAAGYTF
D gene: TRBD2; CDR3 length: 15; clone size: NA; J gene: TRBJ2-7; V gene: TRBV6-4; CDR3 DNA: TGTGCCACGCCCCGACTAGCGGGGGCCCCCTACGAGCAGTACTTC; CDR3 protein: CATPRLAGAPYEQYF